This T cell receptor beta chain was sequenced during a study of blood T cell repertoires in COVID-19. V lost 3 bases and J lost 9, with 14 bases in between. Germline V gives CDR1 SGHAT, CDR2 FQNNGV. CDR3 size: 14 residues. Here immunoSEQ multiplex PCR was the method, and the copy in TCRdb shows in-frame clones only, minus some. The table records over 250,000 clones, 88% of them present only once. This clone was seen just once. The sequenced material came from peripheral blood. The TCR was taken from a woman between 40 and 50 years old who had recovered from COVID-19. The rearrangement joins TRBV11-2 to TRBJ1-4, with a tentative D call TRBD1 (6 bases). CDR3 sequence reads: CASSLGTSEKKLFF. CDR3 DNA: TGTGCCAGCAGCTTGGGGACAAGTGAGAAAAAACTGTTTTTT.